These T cell receptor beta chains were read from a single sample in a study of cytomegalovirus exposure and HLA in healthy donors. Sequenced by immunoSEQ multiplex PCR; TCRdb stores in-frame clones only, minus some. The sample has approximately 140,000 clones, roughly 80% seen once. Sequencing was performed on PBMCs. These receptors all stem from a woman in her 40s in good health and CMV-seropositive. Both conserved end residues are part of each CDR3. The D gene is left open where the match is weak. Rows give clone size only sometimes, using once, few, many, or a class for an expanded clone.

J | V | size | D | DNA | CDR3
TRBJ2-2 | TRBV6-6 | NA | TRBD1 | TGTGCCAGCAGTTATAGGGGGCAGGACACCGGGGAGCTGTTTTTT | CASSYRGQDTGELFF
TRBJ1-6 | TRBV7-3 | NA | NA | TGTGCCAGCAGCTTAACTTTAAATTCACCCCTCCACTTT | CASSLTLNSPLHF
TRBJ2-7 | TRBV6-1 | NA | NA | TGTGCCAGCAGTGAAGCTACCGGACTGTACTACGAGCAGTACTTC | CASSEATGLYYEQYF
TRBJ2-7 | TRBV5-1 | NA | NA | TGCGCCAGCAGCTTCACCTCCGGTTACGAGCAGTACTTC | CASSFTSGYEQYF
TRBJ1-2 | TRBV29-1 | NA | NA | TGCAGCGCACTTCCCGGGGTTGGCTACACCTTC | CSALPGVGYTF
TRBJ2-3 | TRBV4-2 | once | TRBD2 | TGTGCCAGCAGCCAAGACCCTAGCGGGGGTACCACAGATACGCAGTATTTT | CASSQDPSGGTTDTQYF
TRBJ2-1 | TRBV5-1 | NA | TRBD1 | TGCGCCAGCAGCTTGGGGGGACAGGGGTACAATGAGCAGTTCTTC | CASSLGGQGYNEQFF
TRBJ2-3 | TRBV6-1 | NA | TRBD1 | TGTGCCAGCAGTGAAAGGTTAGGTGGGACAGGGGGATACACAGATACGCAGTATTTT | CASSERLGGTGGYTDTQYF
TRBJ1-1 | TRBV19 | NA | TRBD1 | TGTGCCAGTAGTACTACAGGGGGCACTGAAGCTTTCTTT | CASSTTGGTEAFF
TRBJ1-1 | TRBV5-1 | NA | NA | TGCGCCAGCAGCACTTCGAACTACTTGAACACTGAAGCTTTCTTT | CASSTSNYLNTEAFF
TRBJ1-1 | TRBV5-1 | NA | NA | TGCGCCAGCACCGAACCGGGGAACACTGAAGCTTTCTTT | CASTEPGNTEAFF
TRBJ1-1 | TRBV5-1 | NA | NA | TGCGCCAGCAGCGAACAGGGAATGTACACTGAAGCTTTCTTT | CASSEQGMYTEAFF